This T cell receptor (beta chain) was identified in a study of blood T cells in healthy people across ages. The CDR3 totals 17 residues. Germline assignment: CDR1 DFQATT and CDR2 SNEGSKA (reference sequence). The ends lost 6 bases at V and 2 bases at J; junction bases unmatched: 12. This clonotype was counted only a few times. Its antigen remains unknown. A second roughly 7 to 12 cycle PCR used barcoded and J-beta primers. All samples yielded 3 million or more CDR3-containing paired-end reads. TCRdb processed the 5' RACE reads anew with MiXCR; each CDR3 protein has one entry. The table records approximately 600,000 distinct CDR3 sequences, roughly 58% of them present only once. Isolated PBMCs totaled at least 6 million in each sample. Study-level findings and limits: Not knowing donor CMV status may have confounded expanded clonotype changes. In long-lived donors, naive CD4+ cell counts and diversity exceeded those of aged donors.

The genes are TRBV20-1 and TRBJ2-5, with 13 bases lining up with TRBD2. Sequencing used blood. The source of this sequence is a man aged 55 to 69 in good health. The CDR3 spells CSATTGTSGTQQETQYF. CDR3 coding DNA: TGCAGTGCCACCACCGGGACTAGCGGGACCCAACAAGAGACCCAGTACTTC.